The 15 T cell receptor beta chains reported below all come from one sample, sequenced in a study of OX40 agonist ivuxolimab in advanced cancers. The protocol was immunoSEQ multiplex PCR, while the TCRdb copy is restricted to in-frame clones and leaves out a portion. The repertoire holds roughly 100,000 clones, around 94% seen once, with around 0.25% in the top ten. Here the sequenced sample was CD4+ or CD8+ T cells sorted from blood, taken in a trial of the OX40 agonist ivuxolimab. Receptors were obtained from an adult with an advanced solid tumor such as melanoma, head and neck, liver or kidney cancer.

This chain uses TRBV6-6 with TRBJ1-3, with a weak D call TRBD1 (6 bases). This CDR3 has 13 amino acids. V dropped 6 bases and J dropped 3 bases, with 9 bases sitting between them. The germline V gene has CDR1 MNHNY and CDR2 SVGAGI (reference sequence). CDR3 region: CASSVQGGNTIYF. The CDR3 DNA follows: TGTGCCAGCAGCGTACAGGGTGGAAACACCATATATTTT.

The chain is built from TRBV10-3 and TRBJ1-2, with D possibly TRBD1 on 5 matching bases. The CDR3 is made up of 13 amino acids. Germline CDR1 and CDR2: ENHRY and SYGVKD. V lost 6 bases to trimming and J lost 2 bases, with 10 bases between them. The CDR3 loop is CAIRMTANYGYTF. The CDR3 nucleotides are TGTGCCATCAGGATGACAGCGAACTATGGCTACACCTTC.

This clone was recorded only once. This chain connects TRBV2 to TRBJ1-5; TRBD1 matches 7 bases. V shed 6 bases, J shed 4 bases, and the junction held 18 bases outside the gene matches. The length of the CDR3 is 18 residues. Germline CDR1 reads SNHLY; CDR2 reads FYNNEI. CDR3 sequence reads: CASSDYSYLTGYNQPQHF. DNA for the CDR3: TGTGCCAGCAGCGACTACTCTTACTTGACAGGGTATAATCAGCCCCAGCATTTT.

The chain links TRBV2 to TRBJ1-1, with a weak D call TRBD1 (6 bases). The V end was cut by 6 bases, the J end by 8 bases, with 13 bases between. This CDR3 has 12 amino acids. From germline, CDR1 is SNHLY and CDR2 FYNNEI. The DNA of the CDR3 is TGTGCCAGCAGGAGACAGGAGACGGAAGCTTTCTTT. This encodes CASRRQETEAFF.

This clone was picked up one time. V is TRBV5-4 and J is TRBJ1-2, with D maybe TRBD1 (5 bases). This CDR3 has 14 residues. Trimming shortened V by 0 bases and J by 5 bases, and 11 bases separated the two germline ends. CDR1 is SGHNT and CDR2 is YYREEE in the germline V gene (reference sequence). The CDR3 DNA reads TGTGCCAGCAGCTTGGTTGACAGCCTATATGGCTACACCTTC. This codes for CASSLVDSLYGYTF.

The J gene is TRBJ1-3, the V gene TRBV30, with D unclear. CDR1 and CDR2 from the germline V gene are GTSNPN and SVGIG (reference sequence). V gave up 1 base and J gave up 2 bases, with 6 bases separating them. The CDR3 consists of 13 residues. CDR3 sequence (DNA): TGTGCCTGGAGTGAGGGTCCTGGAAACACCATATATTTT. It yields the protein CAWSEGPGNTIYF.

The V and J genes are TRBV10-3 and TRBJ1-2; TRBD1 agrees at 7 bases. The CDR3 spans 16 residues. Trimming took 10 bases from V and 0 from J; bases not matched to a gene: 14. Germline V lookup: CDR1 ENHRY, CDR2 SYGVKD. The DNA of the CDR3 is TGTGCCACAGCACCTGTTGGGACAGACTCTAACTATGGCTACACCTTC. Encoded protein: CATAPVGTDSNYGYTF.

The rearrangement links TRBV27 to TRBJ2-3, with TRBD2 matching 9 bases. V lost 8 bases and J lost 8; bases outside the gene matches: 8. The germline gives CDR1 MNHEY, CDR2 SMNVEV (reference sequence). This CDR3 is 13 amino acids long. CDR3 DNA: TGTGCCAGCTGCATTAGCGGGAGTGGTACGCAGTATTTT. This sequence encodes CASCISGSGTQYF.

This clone occurred once. The chain recombines TRBV9 with TRBJ2-3; TRBD2 matches 11 bases. The V gene end was trimmed by 4 bases and the J gene end by 9 bases; junction bases not matched to a gene: 7. Germline values: CDR1 SGDLS, CDR2 YYNGEE. The CDR3 has 14 residues. CDR3 nucleotide sequence: TGTGCCAGCAGCCGGACTAGCGGGTGGAGCACGCAGTATTTT. Its protein product is CASSRTSGWSTQYF. Together with reference TRBV9 and TRBJ2-3, the CDR3 gives the full variable domain: DSGVTQTPKHLITATGQRVTLRCSPRSGDLSVYWYQQSLDQGLQFLIQYYNGEERAKGNILERFSAQQFPDLHSELNLSSLELGDSALYFCASSRTSGWSTQYFGPGTRLTVL.

The gene calls are TRBV7-9 and TRBJ2-7; D not certain. Germline CDR1 is SEHNR and CDR2 is FQNEAQ (reference sequence). The length of the CDR3 is 12 residues. The V and J ends lost 3 bases and 3 bases respectively, with 6 bases between them. The CDR3 sequence: CASSFSGYEQYV. The CDR3 DNA reads TGTGCCAGCAGCTTTTCGGGCTACGAGCAGTACGTC.

This clone appeared a single time. The chain couples TRBV18 to TRBJ2-3; D call uncertain. This CDR3 comprises 15 residues. CDR1 is KGHSH and CDR2 is LQKENI in the germline V gene. V gave up 2 bases and J gave up 3 bases, with 12 bases separating them. The chain's CDR3 is CASSPFSADTDTQYF. The DNA of the CDR3 is TGTGCCAGCTCACCATTTTCGGCAGATACAGATACGCAGTATTTT.

V gene TRBV4-2 combines with J gene TRBJ2-1; D perhaps matches TRBD2 (6 bases). Trimming removed 4 bases at V and 0 bases at J, with 16 bases between. In germline, CDR1 is LGHNA, CDR2 YNFKEQ. The CDR3 sequence is 17 residues long. CDR3 amino acids: CASSPEKRASSYNEQFF. The CDR3 DNA sequence: TGTGCCAGCAGCCCGGAAAAGCGGGCGAGCTCCTACAATGAGCAGTTCTTC.

A single count supports this clone. Additional DNA sequences in this sample encode the identical CDR3. The chain joins TRBV5-1 to TRBJ2-3; D is ambiguous. Germline V lookup: CDR1 SGHRS, CDR2 YFSETQ. This CDR3 spans 12 amino acids. The V gene lost 0 bases and the J gene lost 4 bases, with 3 bases spanning the gap. The CDR3 sequence: CASSLEADTQYF. The CDR3 nucleotides are TGCGCCAGCAGCTTGGAGGCAGATACGCAGTATTTT.

The CDR3 sequence: CASSRTVGLDTQYF. CDR3 DNA sequence: TGTGCCAGCTCACGGACAGTGGGGCTGGATACGCAGTATTTT. V usage is TRBV18 and J usage is TRBJ2-3; D may be TRBD1 (6 bases). Per the germline V gene, CDR1 is KGHSH and CDR2 is LQKENI. This CDR3 spans 14 amino acids. V was shortened by 4 bases and J by 6 bases, with 14 bases between the two germline ends. The entire variable domain, with the rest obtained from reference TRBV18 and TRBJ2-3, is as follows: NAGVMQNPRHLVRRRGQEARLRCSPMKGHSHVYWYRQLPEEGLKFMVYLQKENIIDESGMPKERFSAEFPKEGPSILRIQQVVRGDSAAYFCASSRTVGLDTQYFGPGTRLTVL.

V gene TRBV5-1 combines with J gene TRBJ2-1; D is possibly TRBD1 (6 bases). CDR3 length: 14 amino acids. V was pared by 1 base and J by 6 bases, with 11 bases between. Germline lookup yields CDR1 SGHRS and CDR2 YFSETQ. The CDR3 coding sequence is TGCGCCAGCAGCTTGTCAGGGGCAAGCAATGAGCAGTTCTTC. Amino acid sequence: CASSLSGASNEQFF.